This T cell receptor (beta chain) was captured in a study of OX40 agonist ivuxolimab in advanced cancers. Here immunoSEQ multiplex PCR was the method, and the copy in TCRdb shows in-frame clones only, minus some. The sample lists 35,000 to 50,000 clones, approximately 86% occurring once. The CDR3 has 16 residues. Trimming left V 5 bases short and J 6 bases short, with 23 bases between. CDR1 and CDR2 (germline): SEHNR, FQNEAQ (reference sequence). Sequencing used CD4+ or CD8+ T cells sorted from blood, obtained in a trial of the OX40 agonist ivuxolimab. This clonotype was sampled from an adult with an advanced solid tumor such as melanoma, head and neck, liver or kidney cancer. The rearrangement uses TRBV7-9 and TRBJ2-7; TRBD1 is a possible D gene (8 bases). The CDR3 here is CASSPRGGDRTSEQYF. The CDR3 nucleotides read TGTGCCAGCAGCCCCCGGGGAGGGGACAGGACGAGCGAGCAGTACTTC. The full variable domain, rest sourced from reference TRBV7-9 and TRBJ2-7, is DTGVSQNPRHKITKRGQNVTFRCDPISEHNRLYWYRQTLGQGPEFLTYFQNEAQLEKSRLLSDRFSAERPKGSFSTLEIQRTEQGDSAMYLCASSPRGGDRTSEQYFGPGTRLTVT.